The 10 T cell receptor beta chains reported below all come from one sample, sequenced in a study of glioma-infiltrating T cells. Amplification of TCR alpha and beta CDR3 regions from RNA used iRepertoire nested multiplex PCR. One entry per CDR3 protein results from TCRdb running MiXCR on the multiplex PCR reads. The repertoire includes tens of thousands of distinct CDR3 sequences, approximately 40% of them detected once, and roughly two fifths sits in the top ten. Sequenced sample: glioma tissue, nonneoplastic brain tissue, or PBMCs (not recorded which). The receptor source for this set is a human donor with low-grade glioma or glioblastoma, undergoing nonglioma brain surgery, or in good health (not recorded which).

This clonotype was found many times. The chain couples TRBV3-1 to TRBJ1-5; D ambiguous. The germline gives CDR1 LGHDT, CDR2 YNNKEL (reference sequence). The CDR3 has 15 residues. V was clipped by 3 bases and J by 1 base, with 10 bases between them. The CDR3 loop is CASSHGFYSNQPQHF. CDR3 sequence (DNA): TGTGCCAGCAGCCATGGGTTTTACAGCAATCAGCCCCAGCATTTT.

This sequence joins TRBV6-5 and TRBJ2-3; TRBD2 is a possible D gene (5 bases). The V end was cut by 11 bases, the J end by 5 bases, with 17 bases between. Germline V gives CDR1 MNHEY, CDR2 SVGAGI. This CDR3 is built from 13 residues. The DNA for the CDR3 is TGTGCCGGCACCGAGGGCGCACGAGATACGCAGTATTTT. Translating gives CAGTEGARDTQYF.

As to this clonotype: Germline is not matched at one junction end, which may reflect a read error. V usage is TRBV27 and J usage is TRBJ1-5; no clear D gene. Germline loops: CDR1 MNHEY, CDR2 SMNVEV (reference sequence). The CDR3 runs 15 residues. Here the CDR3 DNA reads TGTGCCAGCGGTCGGCCAGAATATAGCAATAAGCCCCAGCACTTT. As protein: CASGRPEYSNKPQHF.

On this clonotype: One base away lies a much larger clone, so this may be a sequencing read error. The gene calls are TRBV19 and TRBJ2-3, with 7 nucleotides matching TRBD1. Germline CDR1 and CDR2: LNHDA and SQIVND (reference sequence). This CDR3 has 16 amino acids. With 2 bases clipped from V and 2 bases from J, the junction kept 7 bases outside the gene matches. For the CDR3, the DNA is TGTGCCAGTAGTATATCGCGCGAGGGGGCCACAGATACGCAGTATTTT. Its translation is CASSISREGATDTQYF.

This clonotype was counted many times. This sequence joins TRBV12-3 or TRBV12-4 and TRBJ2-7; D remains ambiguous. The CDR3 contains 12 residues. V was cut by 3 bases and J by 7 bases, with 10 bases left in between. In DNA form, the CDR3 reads TGTGCCAGCAGTTTCCACGGCACGGAGCAGTACTTC. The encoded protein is CASSFHGTEQYF.

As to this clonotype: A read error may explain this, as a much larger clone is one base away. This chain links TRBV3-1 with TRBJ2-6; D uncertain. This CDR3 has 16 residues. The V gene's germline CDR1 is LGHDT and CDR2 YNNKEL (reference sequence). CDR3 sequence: CASSQDLGSGTNVLTF. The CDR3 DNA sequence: TGTGCCAGCAGCCAAGATTTGGGGTCTGGGACCAACGTCCTGACTTTC.

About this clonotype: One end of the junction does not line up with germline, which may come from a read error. CDR3 nucleotide sequence: TGTGCCATCGGTGAGCAGCGGGACGACAATGGGCAGTTCTTC. Encoded protein: CAIGEQRDDNGQFF. The chain combines TRBV6-2 or TRBV6-3 with TRBJ2-1, with TRBD2 matching 7 bases. The CDR3 has 14 amino acids. The germline CDR1 and CDR2 sequences are MNHEY and SVGEGT.

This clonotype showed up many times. This chain's CDR3 is CASSRSTSGGNEQFF. The CDR3, as DNA: TGTGCCAGCAGTCGCTCGACTAGCGGGGGTAATGAGCAGTTCTTC. The chain employs TRBV4-2 and TRBJ2-1, with 12 nucleotides matching TRBD2. From germline, CDR1 is LGHNA and CDR2 YNFKEQ. J gave up 7 bases and V 6 bases, and 7 bases lay outside the gene matches. This CDR3 contains 15 residues.

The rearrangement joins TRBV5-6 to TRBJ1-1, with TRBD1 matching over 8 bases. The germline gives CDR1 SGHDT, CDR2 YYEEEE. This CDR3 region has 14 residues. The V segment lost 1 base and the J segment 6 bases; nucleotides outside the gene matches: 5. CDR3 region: CASSLRQGMSEAFF. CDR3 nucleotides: TGTGCCAGCAGCTTGCGACAGGGGATGTCTGAAGCTTTCTTT.

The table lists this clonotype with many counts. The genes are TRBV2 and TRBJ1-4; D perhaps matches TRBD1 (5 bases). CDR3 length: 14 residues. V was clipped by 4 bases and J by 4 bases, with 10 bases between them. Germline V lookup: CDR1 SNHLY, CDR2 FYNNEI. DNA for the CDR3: TGTGCCAGCAGTGCCTCAGGGTTTAATGAAAAACTGTTTTTT. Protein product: CASSASGFNEKLFF. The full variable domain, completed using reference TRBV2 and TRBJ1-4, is EPEVTQTPSHQVTQMGQEVILRCVPISNHLYFYWYRQILGQKVEFLVSFYNNEISEKSEIFDDQFSVERPDGSNFTLKIRSTKLEDSAMYFCASSASGFNEKLFFGSGTQLSVL.